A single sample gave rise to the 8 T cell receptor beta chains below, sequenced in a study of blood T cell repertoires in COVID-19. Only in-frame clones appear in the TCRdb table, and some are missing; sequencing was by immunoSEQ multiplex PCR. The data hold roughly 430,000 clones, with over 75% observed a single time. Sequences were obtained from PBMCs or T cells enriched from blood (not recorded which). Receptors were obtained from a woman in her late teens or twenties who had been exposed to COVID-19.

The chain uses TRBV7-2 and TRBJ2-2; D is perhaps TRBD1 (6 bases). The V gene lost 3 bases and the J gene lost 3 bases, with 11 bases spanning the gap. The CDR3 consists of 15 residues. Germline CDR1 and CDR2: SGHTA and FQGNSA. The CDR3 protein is CASSLRTVDTGELFF. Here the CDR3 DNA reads TGTGCCAGCAGCTTGCGGACAGTCGACACCGGGGAGCTGTTTTTT.

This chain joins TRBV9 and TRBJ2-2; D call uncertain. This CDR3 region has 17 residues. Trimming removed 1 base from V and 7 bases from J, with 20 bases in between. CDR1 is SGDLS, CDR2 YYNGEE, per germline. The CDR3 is CASSVSPIKKSGGELFF. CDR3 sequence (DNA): TGTGCCAGCAGCGTATCCCCAATTAAGAAGTCGGGCGGGGAGCTGTTTTTT.

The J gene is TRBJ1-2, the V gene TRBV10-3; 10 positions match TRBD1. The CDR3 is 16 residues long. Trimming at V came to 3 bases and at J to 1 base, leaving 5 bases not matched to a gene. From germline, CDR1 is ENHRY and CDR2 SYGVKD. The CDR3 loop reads CAISEPGQGSNYGYTF. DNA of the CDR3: TGTGCCATCAGTGAACCGGGACAGGGGAGTAACTATGGCTACACCTTC.

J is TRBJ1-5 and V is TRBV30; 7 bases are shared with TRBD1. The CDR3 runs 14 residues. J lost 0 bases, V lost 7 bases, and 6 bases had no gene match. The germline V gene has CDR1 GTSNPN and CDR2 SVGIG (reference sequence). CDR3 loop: CAFQTGYSNQPQHF. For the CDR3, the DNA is TGTGCCTTCCAGACAGGGTATAGCAATCAGCCCCAGCATTTT.

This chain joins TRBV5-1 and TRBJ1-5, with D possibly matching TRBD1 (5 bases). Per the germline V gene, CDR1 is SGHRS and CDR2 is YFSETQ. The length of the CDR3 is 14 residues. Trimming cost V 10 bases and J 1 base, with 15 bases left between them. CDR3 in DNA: TGCGCCTCCTTGGACATTCGGAGCAATCAGCCCCAGCATTTT. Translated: CASLDIRSNQPQHF.

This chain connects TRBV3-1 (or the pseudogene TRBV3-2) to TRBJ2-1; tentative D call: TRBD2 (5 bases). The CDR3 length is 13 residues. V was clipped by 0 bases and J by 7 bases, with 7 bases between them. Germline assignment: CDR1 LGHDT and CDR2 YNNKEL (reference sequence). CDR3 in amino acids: CASSQDTGNEQFF. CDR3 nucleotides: TGTGCCAGCAGCCAAGATACGGGGAATGAGCAGTTCTTC.

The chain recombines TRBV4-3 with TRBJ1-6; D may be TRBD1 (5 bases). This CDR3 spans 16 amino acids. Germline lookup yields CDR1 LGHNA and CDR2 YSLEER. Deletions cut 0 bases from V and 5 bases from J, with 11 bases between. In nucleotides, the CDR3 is TGCGCCAGCAGCCAAGATCCCCGGGGGAATAATTCACCCCTCCACTTT. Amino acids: CASSQDPRGNNSPLHF.

DNA for the CDR3: TGTGCCAGCTCACTAAGACAGGAACATGGCTACACCTTC. Its protein product is CASSLRQEHGYTF. The chain joins TRBV18 to TRBJ1-2; the D gene is possibly TRBD1 (6 bases). Germline CDR1 reads KGHSH; CDR2 reads LQKENI. Trimming left V 4 bases short and J 6 bases short, with 12 bases between. There are 13 residues in the CDR3.